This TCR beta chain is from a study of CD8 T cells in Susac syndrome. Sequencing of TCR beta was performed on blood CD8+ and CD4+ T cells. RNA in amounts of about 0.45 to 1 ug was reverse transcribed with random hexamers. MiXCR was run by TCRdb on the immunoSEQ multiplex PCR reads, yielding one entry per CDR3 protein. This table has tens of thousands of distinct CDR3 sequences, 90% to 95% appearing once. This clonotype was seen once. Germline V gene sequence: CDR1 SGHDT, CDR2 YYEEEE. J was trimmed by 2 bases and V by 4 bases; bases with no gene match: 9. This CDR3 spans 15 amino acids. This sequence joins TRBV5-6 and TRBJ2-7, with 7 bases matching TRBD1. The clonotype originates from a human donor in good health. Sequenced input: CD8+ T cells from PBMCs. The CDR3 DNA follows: TGTGCCAGCAGCGATGGGGGACAGAACCCCTACGAGCAGTACTTC. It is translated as CASSDGGQNPYEQYF.